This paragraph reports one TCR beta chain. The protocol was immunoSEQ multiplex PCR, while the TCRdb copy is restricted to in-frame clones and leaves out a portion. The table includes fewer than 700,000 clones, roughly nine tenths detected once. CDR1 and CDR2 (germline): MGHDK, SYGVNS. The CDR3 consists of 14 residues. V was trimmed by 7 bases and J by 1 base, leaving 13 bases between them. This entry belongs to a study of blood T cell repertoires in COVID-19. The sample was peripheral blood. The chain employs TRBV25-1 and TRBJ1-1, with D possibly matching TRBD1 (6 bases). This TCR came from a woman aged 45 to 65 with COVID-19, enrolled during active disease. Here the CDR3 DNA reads TGTGCCAGCACTTGGACAGACTCGAACACTGAAGCTTTCTTT. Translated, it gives CASTWTDSNTEAFF.